The 8 T cell receptor beta chains below all came from one sample that was sequenced in a study of cytomegalovirus exposure and HLA in healthy donors. The PCR employed 60 Vbeta primers together with 13 Jbeta primers. Repertoires were generated with immunoSEQ multiplex PCR, while TCRdb's copy carries only in-frame clones and drops some. The data show about 140,000 clones, with about four fifths seen just once and around 1.5% held by the top ten. The sequenced sample was PBMCs. The receptors here all came from a woman aged 35 to 49 in good health and CMV-seronegative.

The chain carries TRBV7-9 and TRBJ2-7; 9 bases map to TRBD1. CDR1 is SEHNR, CDR2 FQNEAQ, per germline (reference sequence). After removal of 6 bases from V and 4 bases from J, the junction contained 10 bases not matched to a gene. CDR3 length: 15 amino acids. The CDR3 sequence: CASRSWDREGYEQYF. DNA for the CDR3: TGTGCCAGCAGGTCGTGGGACAGGGAAGGGTACGAGCAGTACTTC.

The chain recombines TRBV15 with TRBJ2-2, with D possibly matching TRBD2 (5 bases). The CDR3 consists of 14 residues. Germline CDR1 and CDR2: LNHNV and YYDKDF (reference sequence). V was clipped by 4 bases and J by 5 bases, with 11 bases between them. DNA of the CDR3: TGTGCCACCAGCACACAGTCGGGGACCGGGGAGCTGTTTTTT. This codes for CATSTQSGTGELFF.

This chain connects TRBV4-1 to TRBJ1-1; D not certain. The CDR3 runs to 13 residues. Germline CDR1 reads MGHRA; CDR2 reads YSYEKL. Between the trimmed V and J ends, which lost 1 base and 7 bases, there was a span of 10 bases. The CDR3 nucleotides read TGCGCCAGCAGCCAAGCGTTGACATATGAAGCTTTCTTT. Translated, it gives CASSQALTYEAFF.

The rearrangement joins TRBV28 to TRBJ1-1, with a possible D match to TRBD1 (6 bases). V was pared by 7 bases and J by 1 base, with 13 bases between. This CDR3 contains 14 residues. CDR1 is MDHEN, CDR2 SYDVKM, per germline. CDR3 region: CASTLLQGNTEAFF. In DNA form, the CDR3 reads TGTGCCAGCACCTTATTACAGGGGAACACTGAAGCTTTCTTT.

The V and J genes are TRBV7-9 and TRBJ2-5, with 11 positions matching TRBD2. The V gene end was trimmed by 6 bases and the J gene end by 2 bases; junction bases not matched to a gene: 14. Germline loops: CDR1 SEHNR, CDR2 FQNEAQ (reference sequence). This CDR3 has 18 amino acids. The CDR3 loop is CASSAPSSGGRRQETQYF. The CDR3 DNA follows: TGTGCCAGCAGTGCCCCGTCTAGCGGGGGGCGCCGGCAAGAGACCCAGTACTTC.

CDR3 amino acids: CASSLVGGRGITEAFF. CDR3 nucleotide sequence: TGTGCCAGCAGCCTAGTAGGTGGGCGGGGTATCACTGAAGCTTTCTTT. The V and J genes are TRBV28 and TRBJ1-1, with D unclear. V gave up 6 bases and J gave up 4 bases, with 21 bases separating them. Per germline, CDR1 MDHEN and CDR2 SYDVKM. The CDR3 consists of 16 residues.

The rearrangement joins TRBV29-1 to TRBJ2-7; no reliable D call. This CDR3 region has 15 residues. CDR1 SQVTM and CDR2 ANQGSEA come from the germline V gene. The ends were cut back, 0 bases at V and 1 base at J, with 13 bases in the middle. CDR3 DNA: TGCAGCGTTGAAGATCAGTCATCACCTTCCTACGAGCAGTACTTC. Translated: CSVEDQSSPSYEQYF.

The gene calls are TRBV18 and TRBJ1-2, with TRBD1 identical over 8 bases. Unmatched junction bases numbered 6, after V lost 3 bases and J lost 6 bases. Germline-derived CDR1 and CDR2 are KGHSH and LQKENI. CDR3 size: 14 residues. The CDR3 DNA follows: TGTGCCAGCTCACCGCAGGGGGCCGGGGATGGCTACACCTTC. This sequence encodes CASSPQGAGDGYTF.